Sequencing of this T cell receptor (beta chain) was carried out in a study of cytotoxic CD8 clonotypes in ibrutinib-treated CLL (dated by TCRdb to the early 2020s). In the study overall: The cohort was composed of about 10 relapsed/refractory and 15 treatment-naive patients; IGHV unmutated status was identified in some 17 patients. Of the 90 or so people in the trial, 25 to 30 had longitudinal samples available. Patients were still on ibrutinib when every remission and progressive disease sample was collected. Response samples were taken after a median of roughly eleven months on treatment, ranging from about 6 to 40 months. On average, each sample had about 250,000 productive templates and approximately 100,000 productive rearrangements. Responses were partial in around 24 patients and complete in 2; after median about 70 months follow-up, about 14 stayed in remission and around 12 progressed. Cryopreserved peripheral blood mononuclear cells were collected before treatment, at response, and at either disease progression or sustained remission. Study-wide conclusions, independent of this receptor: Baseline clonality exceeded that of age-matched healthy donors and correlated strongly with circulating CD8+ T-cell counts. At ibrutinib response clonality went up, during sustained remission it held steady, and at progression it dropped back toward baseline. Public clonotypes were rare and either contracted or stayed stable during treatment, and the rise in clonality at ibrutinib response reflected the expansion of private clonotypes. Lymph node repertoires were not examined, and the timing of sampling was not matched between patients in sustained remission and those whose disease progressed.

There are a few counts of this clone. What this receptor recognizes is not known. Base qualities are missing; no much larger clone stands one base away. The CDR3 starts with the cysteine, ends with the phenylalanine, and has 13 residues. CDR3 DNA only is kept here, 39 bases in frame from base 1. Taken from the germline V gene, the CDR1 and CDR2 loops are MNHNS and SASEGT. The V end loses 6 bases and the J end loses 2 bases, and a stretch of 11 bases separates them. Roughly 2.2 micrograms of genomic DNA were extracted from cryopreserved PBMCs for TCR beta library preparation. High-throughput TCR beta sequencing was performed on longitudinal blood samples from CLL patients receiving ibrutinib monotherapy. The patients took part in an open-label, single-center phase 2 trial of ibrutinib monotherapy. The goal of deep resolution MiSeq sequencing was a depth between 1 in 1 million and 1 in 200,000 T cells, and coverage averaged 10x per clonotype. TCR beta libraries were generated with the immunoSEQ hsTCRB Kit. Turning to the authors' computational methods: The data were analyzed with ImmunoSEQ Analyzer and ImmunoSEQ Data Assistant, and V, D and J gene assignments followed IMGT definitions. Clonality, with values ranging from 0 to 1, was calculated as one minus the normalized Shannon entropy of productive rearrangement frequencies. Public clonotype analysis was restricted to overrepresented clonotypes comprising at least 0.05% of each patient's repertoire. Thirteen age-matched healthy donor repertoires from immuneACCESS were used as controls for clonality. TCRdb obtained this table from immuneACCESS and retained in-frame rearrangements with V and J assigned. These tables miss some clones; where compared with another copy, unresolved V genes account for less than half of the shortfall, and the remainder is unexplained. V, J and clone size are those of that table, while D and trimming were read from the DNA. The table for this sample lists about 15,000 clones; 50% to 55% of them were counted only once. Roughly a third of the sample is in the top ten clones.

Sequencing used PBMCs, obtained at a 24-month disease-progression time point, from a patient treated with ibrutinib. The clonotype was recovered from a human donor with chronic lymphocytic leukemia. The sequence is built from TRBV6-1 and TRBJ2-7; too little of a D gene remains to name it. The DNA reads TGTGCCAGCAGAGGGAACGTGGCCTACGAGCAGTACTTC. This gives the protein CASRGNVAYEQYF.